Shown below are 12 T cell receptor beta chains from a single sample sequenced in a study of CD8+CD57+ T cells in acquired aplastic anemia. Template material for TCR beta VDJ and CDR3 profiling consisted of genomic DNA. TCRdb analysed the reads with MiXCR anew, one entry per CDR3 protein. The sample records under 350,000 distinct CDR3 sequences, 45% to 65% being singletons. The source material was sorted CD4+, CD8+, or CD8+CD57+ T cells (not recorded which) from PBMCs. All receptors come from a human donor with severe aplastic anemia or a healthy control (not recorded which).

For the CDR3, the DNA is TGTGCCAGCAAGGAACAAGAGACCCAGTACTTC. Its protein product is CASKEQETQYF. V gene TRBV7-2 combines with J gene TRBJ2-5; D unclear. V was shortened by 7 bases and J by 2 bases, with 5 bases between the two germline ends. The CDR3 has 11 residues. Per the germline V gene, CDR1 is SGHTA and CDR2 is FQGNSA.

The chain links TRBV9 to TRBJ2-7; 7 bases agree with TRBD1. Germline V gene lookup returns CDR1 SGDLS and CDR2 YYNGEE. The CDR3 covers 16 residues. V was pared by 4 bases and J by 2 bases, with 12 bases of the junction left unmatched. The CDR3 DNA reads TGTGCCAGCAGCCCAGGGACCGGGACAGTAACCTACGAGCAGTACTTC. This gives the protein CASSPGTGTVTYEQYF. The full variable domain, its missing parts supplied by reference TRBV9 and TRBJ2-7, is DSGVTQTPKHLITATGQRVTLRCSPRSGDLSVYWYQQSLDQGLQFLIQYYNGEERAKGNILERFSAQQFPDLHSELNLSSLELGDSALYFCASSPGTGTVTYEQYFGPGTRLTVT.

This clonotype was counted a few times. V and J are TRBV7-3 and TRBJ2-7; D gene ambiguous. Germline V gives CDR1 SGHTA, CDR2 FQGTGA. This CDR3 is 16 amino acids long. Trimming removed 5 bases from V and 6 bases from J, with 23 bases in between. As DNA, the CDR3 is TGTGCCAGCAGCGTAGGAGCCCTAGGGCCCACCCTCGAGCAGTACTTC. It is translated as CASSVGALGPTLEQYF. Looking up the rest from reference TRBV7-3 and TRBJ2-7 gives the full variable domain: GAGVSQTPSNKVTEKGKYVELRCDPISGHTALYWYRQSLGQGPEFLIYFQGTGAADDSGLPNDRFFAVRPEGSVSTLKIQRTERGDSAVYLCASSVGALGPTLEQYFGPGTRLTVT.

The V gene is TRBV2, the J gene TRBJ1-4; D is unresolved. The CDR3 contains 14 residues. Germline CDR1 and CDR2: SNHLY and FYNNEI. Deletions cut 3 bases from V and 4 bases from J, with 9 bases between. CDR3 sequence (DNA): TGTGCCAGCAGTGACCGGCAGATTAATGAAAAACTGTTTTTT. This codes for CASSDRQINEKLFF.

The V gene is TRBV25-1, the J gene TRBJ1-2, with D hard to call. Germline CDR1 is MGHDK and CDR2 is SYGVNS. V lost 5 bases, J lost 4 bases, and 14 bases lay in between. CDR3 length equals 14 residues. The CDR3 reads CASSPPGLSYGYTF. For the CDR3, the DNA is TGTGCCAGCAGTCCCCCCGGGCTCAGCTATGGCTACACCTTC.

The V call is TRBV30, the J call TRBJ2-1; possibly TRBD1 for D (6 bases). Germline loops: CDR1 GTSNPN, CDR2 SVGIG (reference sequence). CDR3 length: 14 amino acids. The germline V and J ends were trimmed by 2 bases and 6 bases, with 14 bases remaining between them. In nucleotides, the CDR3 is TGTGCCTGGAGTTCCACAGGGTTCCTCAATGAGCAGTTCTTC. Translation: CAWSSTGFLNEQFF.

V is TRBV19 and J is TRBJ1-2; weak D call: TRBD1 (5 bases). The CDR3 extends over 13 amino acids. Trimming shortened V by 4 bases and J by 0 bases, and 6 bases separated the two germline ends. CDR1 LNHDA and CDR2 SQIVND come from the germline V gene (reference sequence). The CDR3 DNA sequence: TGTGCCAGTAGTAGGGGGGCTAACTATGGCTACACCTTC. Encoded protein: CASSRGANYGYTF.

The chain combines TRBV24-1 with TRBJ1-5, with D tentatively TRBD1 (5 bases). This CDR3 comprises 12 residues. CDR1 and CDR2 from the germline V gene are KGHDR and SFDVKD. V lost 4 bases and J lost 9, with 9 bases in between. CDR3 sequence (DNA): TGTGCCACCAGTGACCAGGGTTTGCCCCAGCATTTT. Its protein is CATSDQGLPQHF.

The chain uses TRBV19 and TRBJ2-7, with 8 bases matching TRBD2. Germline-derived CDR1 and CDR2 are LNHDA and SQIVND (reference sequence). The CDR3 sequence is 16 residues long. V shed 5 bases and J 7 bases; nucleotides not matched to a gene: 16. CDR3 DNA sequence: TGTGCCAGTAGTGCCACCCTGGGAAGCGGGAGAAGAGAGCAGTACTTC. Protein sequence: CASSATLGSGRREQYF.

This clonotype was observed a handful of times. The chain links TRBV20-1 to TRBJ2-7; TRBD2 matches at 10 bases. V was pared by 0 bases and J by 5 bases, with 4 bases of the junction left unmatched. This CDR3 spans 14 amino acids. Germline V gene lookup returns CDR1 DFQATT and CDR2 SNEGSKA (reference sequence). CDR3 DNA: TGCAGTGCTAGAGACAGCGGGGGGGCCGACGAGCAGTACTTC. Its translation: CSARDSGGADEQYF.

V is TRBV7-2 and J is TRBJ2-5; TRBD1 might be the D (6 bases). Gene TRBJ2-7 matches the end of the DNA better, so the J call may be wrong. The germline CDR1 and CDR2 sequences are SGHTA and FQGNSA. The CDR3 has 13 amino acids. The CDR3 spells CASSPRTGHEQYF. CDR3 nucleotides: TGTGCCAGCAGCCCACGCACAGGGCACGAGCAGTACTTC.

This clonotype came up a few times. J is TRBJ2-1 and V is TRBV11-3; TRBD1 agrees at 7 bases. Trimming took 0 bases from V and 0 from J; bases not matched to a gene: 2. CDR1 and CDR2 (germline): SGHNT, YENEEA. This CDR3 region has 16 residues. DNA of the CDR3: TGTGCCAGCAGCTTAGAAGGGGGCGGCTCCTACAATGAGCAGTTCTTC. Its translation is CASSLEGGGSYNEQFF.